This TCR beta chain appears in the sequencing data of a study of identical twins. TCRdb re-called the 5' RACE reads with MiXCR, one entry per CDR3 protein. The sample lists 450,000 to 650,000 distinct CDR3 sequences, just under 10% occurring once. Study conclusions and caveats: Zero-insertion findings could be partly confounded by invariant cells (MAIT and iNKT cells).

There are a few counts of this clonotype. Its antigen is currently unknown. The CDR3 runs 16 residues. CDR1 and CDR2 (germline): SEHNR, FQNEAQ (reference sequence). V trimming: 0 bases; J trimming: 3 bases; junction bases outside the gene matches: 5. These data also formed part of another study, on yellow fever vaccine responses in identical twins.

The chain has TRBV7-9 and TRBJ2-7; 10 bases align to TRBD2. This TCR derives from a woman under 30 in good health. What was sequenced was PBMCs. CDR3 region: CASSLAALAGDYEQYF. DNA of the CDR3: TGTGCCAGCAGCTTAGCGGCGCTAGCGGGGGACTACGAGCAGTACTTC.